Below, 8 T cell receptor beta chains from the same sample are listed, as sequenced in a study of blood T cells in healthy people across ages. With a J-beta primer mix and a sample-barcoded 5' primer, a second PCR ran roughly 7 to 11 cycles. TCRdb reanalysed the 5' RACE reads using MiXCR and keeps one entry per CDR3 protein. The data hold 910,000 or so distinct CDR3 sequences, with roughly 51% observed a single time. The sequencing input was blood. These TCRs come from an older woman in good health.

The chain has TRBV14 and TRBJ1-1; 8 bases are a match to TRBD1. The germline V gene has CDR1 SGHDN and CDR2 FVKESK. After removal of 5 bases from V and 4 bases from J, the junction contained 6 bases not matched to a gene. This CDR3 spans 14 amino acids. The CDR3, as DNA: TGTGCCAGCAGCGAGAGACAGGGGCCCACTGAAGCTTTCTTT. It is translated as CASSERQGPTEAFF.

V is TRBV10-3 and J is TRBJ2-3, with 7 bases aligning to TRBD1. Germline V gene sequence: CDR1 ENHRY, CDR2 SYGVKD. The junction had 9 bases not matched to a gene; V was cut back by 6 bases and J by 3 bases. CDR3 length: 15 residues. The DNA for the CDR3 is TGTGCCATCAGGGATGACAGGGTCCCTACAGATACGCAGTATTTT. Amino acid sequence: CAIRDDRVPTDTQYF.

This clonotype was observed once. A much bigger clone sits one base away, suggesting this may be a read error. The chain is built from TRBV4-3 and TRBJ2-4, with D perhaps matching TRBD1 (6 bases). The tail of the sequence fits TRBJ2-5 better, so the J call may be wrong. CDR1 is LGHNA and CDR2 is YSLEER in the germline V gene. CDR3 length equals 15 residues. As DNA, the CDR3 is TGCGCCAGCAGCCAAAATACAAGGGGGCAAGAGACCCAGTACTTC. Amino acid sequence: CASSQNTRGQETQYF.

V gene TRBV3-1 combines with J gene TRBJ2-7; maybe TRBD2 (6 bases). CDR3 length: 16 residues. V lost 4 bases, J lost 5 bases, and 21 bases lay in between. CDR1 is LGHDT, CDR2 YNNKEL, per germline (reference sequence). The DNA for the CDR3 is TGTGCCAGCAGCCTGGGGAGGAGGGAGCTCTTGGACGAGCAGTACTTC. Protein sequence: CASSLGRRELLDEQYF.

The rearrangement uses TRBV12-3 or TRBV12-4 and TRBJ2-3; the D gene could be TRBD1 or TRBD2 (5 bases each). The CDR3 has 13 amino acids. Trimming left V 8 bases short and J 4 bases short, with 13 bases between. CDR3 sequence reads: CASGVGGADTQYF. CDR3 nucleotide sequence: TGTGCCAGCGGGGTTGGGGGAGCAGATACGCAGTATTTT.

The rearrangement links TRBV29-1 to TRBJ2-6; D gene unclear. Germline lookup yields CDR1 SQVTM and CDR2 ANQGSEA. The CDR3 loop spans 15 amino acids. Trimming removed 0 bases from V and 0 bases from J, with 6 bases in between. CDR3: CSVEEVDSGANVLTF. CDR3 sequence (DNA): TGCAGCGTTGAAGAAGTAGACTCTGGGGCCAACGTCCTGACTTTC.

This chain links TRBV7-2 with TRBJ1-5; 7 nucleotides agree with TRBD1. V lost 5 bases, J lost 3 bases, and 10 bases stayed unmatched. In germline, CDR1 is SGHTA, CDR2 FQGNSA. This CDR3 comprises 16 residues. CDR3 amino acids: CASSLRLTGINQPQHF. The DNA for the CDR3 is TGTGCCAGCAGCCTTAGACTGACAGGGATCAATCAGCCCCAGCATTTT.

The genes are TRBV7-2 and TRBJ1-1; no firm D call. V was clipped by 5 bases and J by 0 bases, with 10 bases between them. The CDR3 has 14 amino acids. The germline CDR1 and CDR2 sequences are SGHTA and FQGNSA. CDR3 nucleotides: TGTGCCAGCAGCGGCGCGAGGATGAACACTGAAGCTTTCTTT. Protein product: CASSGARMNTEAFF. Together with reference TRBV7-2 and TRBJ1-1, the CDR3 gives the full variable domain: GAGVSQSPSNKVTEKGKDVELRCDPISGHTALYWYRQSLGQGLEFLIYFQGNSAPDKSGLPSDRFSAERTGGSVSTLTIQRTQQEDSAVYLCASSGARMNTEAFFGQGTRLTVV.